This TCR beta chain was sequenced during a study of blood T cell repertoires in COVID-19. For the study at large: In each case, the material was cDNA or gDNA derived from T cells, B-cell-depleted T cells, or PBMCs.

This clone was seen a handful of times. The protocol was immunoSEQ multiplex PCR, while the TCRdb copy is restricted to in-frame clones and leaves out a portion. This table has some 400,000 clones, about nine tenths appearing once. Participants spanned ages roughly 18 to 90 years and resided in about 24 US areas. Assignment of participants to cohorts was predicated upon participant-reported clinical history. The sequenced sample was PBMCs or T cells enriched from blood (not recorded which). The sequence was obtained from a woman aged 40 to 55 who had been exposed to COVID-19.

CDR3 DNA sequence: TGTGCCAGCTCAACGACACAGGGGACGACTGAAGCTTTCTTT. Its translation is CASSTTQGTTEAFF. J is TRBJ1-1 and V is TRBV18, with 7 bases fitting TRBD1. The CDR3 covers 14 residues. The V gene end was trimmed by 5 bases and the J gene end by 5 bases; junction bases not matched to a gene: 8. Germline loops: CDR1 KGHSH, CDR2 LQKENI. The full variable domain, completed using reference TRBV18 and TRBJ1-1, is NAGVMQNPRHLVRRRGQEARLRCSPMKGHSHVYWYRQLPEEGLKFMVYLQKENIIDESGMPKERFSAEFPKEGPSILRIQQVVRGDSAAYFCASSTTQGTTEAFFGQGTRLTVV.